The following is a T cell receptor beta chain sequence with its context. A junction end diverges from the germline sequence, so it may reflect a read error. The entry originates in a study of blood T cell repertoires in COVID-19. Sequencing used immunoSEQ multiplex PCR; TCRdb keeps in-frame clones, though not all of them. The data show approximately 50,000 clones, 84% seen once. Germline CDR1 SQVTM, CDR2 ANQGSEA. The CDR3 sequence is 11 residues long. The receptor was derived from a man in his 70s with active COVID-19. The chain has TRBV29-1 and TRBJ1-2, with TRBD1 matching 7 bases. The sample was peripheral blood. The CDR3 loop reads CSVVLTGRSAF. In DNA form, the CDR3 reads TGCAGCGTTGTACTGACAGGGAGAAGTGCCTTC.